Each of the 13 T cell receptor beta chains below was sequenced from the same sample in a study of T cell responses to AZD1222 COVID-19 vaccine. Assay: immunoSEQ multiplex PCR; the TCRdb copy retains only in-frame clones and omits some. Of 120,000 to 150,000 clones listed, roughly 89% are singletons. Material: peripheral blood, obtained on day 0 of AZD1222 vaccination. These receptors originate from an adult in good health.

The V gene is TRBV3-1 (or the pseudogene TRBV3-2), the J gene TRBJ2-3; D uncertain. This CDR3 is 15 amino acids long. CDR1 and CDR2 from the germline V gene are LGHDT and YNNKEL (reference sequence). V was cut by 2 bases and J by 1 base, with 10 bases left in between. The DNA for the CDR3 is TGTGCCAGCAGCCAAATCCCGCGGCGCACAGATACGCAGTATTTT. This translates into CASSQIPRRTDTQYF.

The gene calls are TRBV6-6 and TRBJ1-5; D is unclear. V shed 2 bases and J shed 1 base, with 9 bases lying between them. CDR3 length: 15 amino acids. CDR1 MNHNY and CDR2 SVGAGI come from the germline V gene (reference sequence). The CDR3 DNA reads TGTGCCAGCAGTTACGGCTTAGAAAGCAATCAGCCCCAGCATTTT. This translates into CASSYGLESNQPQHF.

Written as DNA, the CDR3 is TGTGCCAGCAGACCGGACACTAACACAGATACGCAGTATTTT. It is translated as CASRPDTNTDTQYF. The chain employs TRBV6-5 and TRBJ2-3, with a tentative D call TRBD1 (5 bases). V was pared by 6 bases and J by 2 bases, with 12 bases between. The CDR3 loop spans 14 amino acids. Germline CDR1 reads MNHEY; CDR2 reads SVGAGI.

V gene TRBV7-2 combines with J gene TRBJ1-1, with D possibly matching TRBD1 (6 bases). V gave up 6 bases and J gave up 4 bases, with 18 bases separating them. The CDR3 runs 15 residues. Germline CDR1 reads SGHTA; CDR2 reads FQGNSA. CDR3 amino acids: CASSRDTGKSTEAFF. CDR3 nucleotide sequence: TGTGCCAGCAGTCGGGACACCGGTAAGAGCACTGAAGCTTTCTTT.

This chain uses TRBV4-1 with TRBJ1-1; D perhaps matches TRBD1 (5 bases). V shed 2 bases and J shed 0 bases, with 13 bases lying between them. CDR3 length: 16 amino acids. The germline V gene has CDR1 MGHRA and CDR2 YSYEKL. For the CDR3, the DNA is TGCGCCAGCAGCCAAACCTTACAGGCCCTGAACACTGAAGCTTTCTTT. This codes for CASSQTLQALNTEAFF.

This chain links TRBV30 with TRBJ2-3, with D hard to call. V dropped 2 bases and J dropped 6 bases, with 9 bases sitting between them. Germline-derived CDR1 and CDR2 are GTSNPN and SVGIG (reference sequence). This CDR3 spans 12 amino acids. Written as DNA, the CDR3 is TGTGCCTGGAGTCCTTCAAGGGATACGCAGTATTTT. It is translated as CAWSPSRDTQYF. Full variable domain (remainder filled in from reference TRBV30 and TRBJ2-3): SQTIHQWPATLVQPVGSPLSLECTVEGTSNPNLYWYRQAAGRGLQLLFYSVGIGQISSEVPQNLSASRPQDRQFILSSKKLLLSDSGFYLCAWSPSRDTQYFGPGTRLTVL.

The CDR3 DNA sequence: TGCGCCAGCAGCTTTGGCGGGAGGGCCCTGAACGAGCAGTACTTC. Its protein product is CASSFGGRALNEQYF. This chain joins TRBV5-1 and TRBJ2-7; 9 bases map to TRBD2. Trimming removed 2 bases from V and 5 bases from J; junction bases left unmatched: 8. There are 15 residues in the CDR3. The germline V gene encodes CDR1 SGHRS and CDR2 YFSETQ.

V gene TRBV7-5 combines with J gene TRBJ2-1; the table's D gene call, TRBD2, was not cross checked with the DNA. TRBV7-5 is flagged as a pseudogene. The CDR3 loop spans 16 amino acids. The CDR3 protein is CARSISGRALSNEQFF. The CDR3 nucleotides read TGTGCCAGAAGCATTAGCGGGAGGGCCTTGTCCAATGAGCAGTTCTTC.

V usage is TRBV27 and J usage is TRBJ1-1; 8 bases are a match to TRBD1. The V gene's germline CDR1 is MNHEY and CDR2 SMNVEV (reference sequence). The ends lost 2 bases at V and 3 bases at J; junction bases unmatched: 5. The CDR3 covers 15 residues. In nucleotides, the CDR3 is TGTGCCAGCAGTTTACTTCAGGGGGCCCACACTGAAGCTTTCTTT. Protein: CASSLLQGAHTEAFF.

The chain couples TRBV7-2 to TRBJ1-2; 7 bases match TRBD1. After removal of 1 base from V and 3 bases from J, the junction contained 5 bases not matched to a gene. The length of the CDR3 is 15 residues. Germline CDR1 is SGHTA and CDR2 is FQGNSA. The DNA for the CDR3 is TGTGCCAGCAGCTTAGAGGGGGCGATGTACTATGGCTACACCTTC. Its protein is CASSLEGAMYYGYTF.

This clone was seen a single time. The gene calls are TRBV27 and TRBJ1-1; D ambiguous. Germline V gene lookup returns CDR1 MNHEY and CDR2 SMNVEV (reference sequence). The CDR3 contains 11 residues. V was cut by 6 bases and J by 2 bases, with 4 bases left in between. The CDR3 is CASRGNTEAFF. The CDR3 DNA reads TGTGCCAGCAGGGGAAACACTGAAGCTTTCTTT.

The J gene is TRBJ2-1, the V gene TRBV29-1; D possibly corresponds to TRBD2 (6 bases). Germline assignment: CDR1 SQVTM and CDR2 ANQGSEA. CDR3 length: 13 residues. Between the trimmed V and J ends, which lost 7 bases and 5 bases, there was a span of 15 bases. The CDR3 DNA is TGCAGCGCTCAGGGCGGGGCAAACAATGAGCAGTTCTTC. This translates into CSAQGGANNEQFF.

The chain carries TRBV28 and TRBJ2-5, with D possibly being TRBD1 or TRBD2 (5 bases each). The V end was cut by 2 bases, the J end by 1 base, with 11 bases between. Germline V gives CDR1 MDHEN, CDR2 SYDVKM. The CDR3 totals 15 residues. The chain's CDR3 is CASSLIGDGQETQYF. Here the CDR3 DNA reads TGTGCCAGCAGTTTAATCGGGGACGGCCAAGAGACCCAGTACTTC.